This T cell receptor (beta chain) was captured in a study of shared clonotypes between healthy human individuals. Original processing methods: As immunoSEQ supplied junction-only sequences (without quality scores), filtering differed. Data came from immunoSEQ multiplex PCR; TCRdb stores just in-frame clones and leaves some out. The DNA gave D and trimming, while V, J and clone size come from that table. The sample has 2.5 million or so clones; more than 90% are singletons. The germline V and J ends were trimmed by 1 base and 2 bases, with 11 bases remaining between them. Germline V gene lookup returns CDR1 SGDLS and CDR2 YYNGEE. This CDR3 has 15 residues.

The specimen sequenced was naive CD4+ T cells sorted from blood. Subset described: CD45RA+ positively selected. The receptor was derived from a man aged 18 to 30 in good health. The chain uses TRBV9 and TRBJ2-3; D possibly corresponds to TRBD2 (6 bases). CDR3: CASSVSAGPTDTQYF. The DNA for the CDR3 is TGTGCCAGCAGCGTATCGGCGGGACCCACAGATACGCAGTATTTT.